Sequencing of this T cell receptor (beta chain) was carried out in a study of cytomegalovirus exposure and HLA in healthy donors. As for the study in general: The roughly 120 validation repertoires, a later analysis reported, used the same platform as the roughly 660 repertoires from the first cohort. The study's findings and limits: Researchers counted about 150 TCR beta chains as cytomegalovirus-associated.

There are 12 residues in the CDR3. Germline CDR1 is SQVTM and CDR2 is ANQGSEA. Comment on this clone: Its antigen is undetermined. Germline is not matched at one junction end, which may reflect a read error.

Assay: immunoSEQ multiplex PCR; the TCRdb copy retains only in-frame clones and omits some. Here the sample spans around 91,000 clones, about 94% being singletons. Separation from the approximately 660-subject first cohort characterized the roughly 120-subject validation cohort, to which the donors belonged. This receptor was taken from a woman aged 25 to 45 in good health and CMV-seropositive. Sequencing input: PBMCs. V is TRBV29-1 and J is TRBJ2-1; TRBD1 aligns across 9 bases. The CDR3 DNA reads TGCAGCGTCGCCGGGACAGGGAGGATTGGGGTCTTC. Protein: CSVAGTGRIGVF.